This T cell receptor beta chain was captured by sequencing in a study of T cell responses to AZD1222 COVID-19 vaccine. Overall study: Second doses that came at about 4 or about 12 weeks were put together.

Here immunoSEQ multiplex PCR was the method, and the copy in TCRdb shows in-frame clones only, minus some. Found here are around 100,000 clones, about 85% of them singletons; the top ten hold 1.8%. Broader study findings: There were repertoire samples only from the period after the peak T cell response. Increases in Spike-specific TCR breadth and depth were seen after two AZD1222 doses. Clonal diversity may have been underestimated, and the donors were mostly white British, with more females than males.

Germline trimming cut 2 bases from V and 4 bases from J; bases unmatched to any gene: 3. This CDR3 is 14 amino acids long. Germline CDR1 and CDR2: GTSNPN and SVGIG (reference sequence). Comments on this clone: Its matching antigen is unknown.

The source was peripheral blood, collected on day 0 of AZD1222 vaccination. The J gene is TRBJ1-5, the V gene TRBV30; 9 bases are shared with TRBD1. This clonotype was obtained from an adult in good health. The CDR3 is CAWSRGQGNQPQHF. As DNA, the CDR3 is TGTGCCTGGAGTAGGGGACAGGGAAATCAGCCCCAGCATTTT.